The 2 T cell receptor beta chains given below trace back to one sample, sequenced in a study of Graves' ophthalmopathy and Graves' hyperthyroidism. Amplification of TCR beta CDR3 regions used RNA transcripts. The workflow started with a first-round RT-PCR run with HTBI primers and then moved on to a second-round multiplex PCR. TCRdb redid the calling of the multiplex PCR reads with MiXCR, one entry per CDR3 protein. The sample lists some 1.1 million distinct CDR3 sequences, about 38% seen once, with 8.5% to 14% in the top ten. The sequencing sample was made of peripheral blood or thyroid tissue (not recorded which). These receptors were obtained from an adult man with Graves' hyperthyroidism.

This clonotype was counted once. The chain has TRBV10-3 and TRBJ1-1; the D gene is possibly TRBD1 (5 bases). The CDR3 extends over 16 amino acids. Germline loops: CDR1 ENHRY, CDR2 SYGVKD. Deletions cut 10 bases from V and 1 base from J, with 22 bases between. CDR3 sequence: CASSSHRGGTNTEAFF. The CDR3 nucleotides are TGTGCCAGCTCCTCACACCGGGGGGGTACGAACACTGAAGCTTTCTTT.

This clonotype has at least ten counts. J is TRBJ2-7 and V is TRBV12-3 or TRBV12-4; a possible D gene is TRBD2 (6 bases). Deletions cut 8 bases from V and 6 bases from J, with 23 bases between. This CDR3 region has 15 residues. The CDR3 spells CASASGREFTGEQYF. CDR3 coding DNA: TGTGCCAGCGCATCGGGACGGGAGTTCACCGGCGAGCAGTACTTC.